What follows are 18 T cell receptor beta chains derived from one specimen sequenced in a study of blood T cell repertoires in COVID-19. The method was immunoSEQ multiplex PCR; TCRdb's version includes in-frame clones alone and lacks a portion of them. The table records 350,000 to 400,000 clones, 91% of them present only once. Material for sequencing was PBMCs or T cells enriched from blood (not recorded which). The receptors shown here come from a woman aged 40 to 50 who had been exposed to COVID-19.

The rearrangement uses TRBV7-3 and TRBJ2-1, with 7 bases fitting TRBD1. Trimming at V came to 0 bases and at J to 0 bases, leaving 11 bases not matched to a gene. Looked up from germline, CDR1 is SGHTA and CDR2 is FQGTGA. CDR3 size: 19 residues. The CDR3 coding sequence is TGTGCCAGCAGCTTAACGCCTCGATCCCGGGACAGCTCCTACAATGAGCAGTTCTTC. As protein: CASSLTPRSRDSSYNEQFF.

The chain carries TRBV7-2 and TRBJ2-7; D possibly corresponds to TRBD1 (6 bases). Germline CDR1 is SGHTA and CDR2 is FQGNSA. V gave up 2 bases and J gave up 1 base, with 12 bases separating them. This CDR3 is built from 15 residues. CDR3 coding DNA: TGTGCCAGCAGCTTATCTGGGACACCATCCTACGAGCAGTACTTC. Translating gives CASSLSGTPSYEQYF.

This chain links TRBV29-1 with TRBJ2-7; a weak D match, TRBD1 (6 bases). Per the germline V gene, CDR1 is SQVTM and CDR2 is ANQGSEA. There are 15 residues in the CDR3. V was clipped by 1 base and J by 0 bases, with 13 bases between them. Written as DNA, the CDR3 is TGCAGCGTTGAAGTCGTCGGGACAATCTCCTACGAGCAGTACTTC. Translated: CSVEVVGTISYEQYF.

This rearrangement joins TRBV25-1 to TRBJ1-4; 9 bases are a match to TRBD1. In germline, CDR1 is MGHDK, CDR2 SYGVNS. After removal of 6 bases from V and 5 bases from J, the junction contained 7 bases not matched to a gene. The CDR3 runs to 15 residues. The CDR3 loop reads CASRSGTGYNEKLFF. The CDR3 nucleotides read TGTGCCAGCAGGTCGGGGACAGGGTACAATGAAAAACTGTTTTTT.

The V and J genes are TRBV11-3 and TRBJ1-1; 10 nucleotides line up with TRBD1. The germline CDR1 and CDR2 sequences are SGHNT and YENEEA. V lost 5 bases, J lost 2 bases, and 11 bases stayed unmatched. The CDR3 covers 17 residues. The CDR3 sequence is CASSRGPGTGDNTEAFF. The CDR3 region has the DNA TGTGCCAGCAGCAGGGGGCCCGGGACAGGGGATAACACTGAAGCTTTCTTT.

The rearrangement joins TRBV19 to TRBJ1-2; D is unresolved. Deletions cut 4 bases from V and 2 bases from J, with 5 bases between. The CDR3 covers 12 residues. Germline assignment: CDR1 LNHDA and CDR2 SQIVND (reference sequence). The CDR3 sequence: CASSKSNYGYTF. CDR3 DNA: TGTGCCAGTAGTAAAAGCAACTATGGCTACACCTTC. The full variable domain, its missing parts supplied by reference TRBV19 and TRBJ1-2, is DGGITQSPKYLFRKEGQNVTLSCEQNLNHDAMYWYRQDPGQGLRLIYYSQIVNDFQKGDIAEGYSVSREKKESFPLTVTSAQKNPTAFYLCASSKSNYGYTFGSGTRLTVV.

The rearrangement uses TRBV5-4 and TRBJ1-2; TRBD1 is a possible D gene (5 bases). Trimming cost V 1 base and J 10 bases, with 14 bases left between them. The germline V gene encodes CDR1 SGHNT and CDR2 YYREEE (reference sequence). The CDR3 sequence is 13 residues long. The chain's CDR3 is CASSLKGTSFYTF. The CDR3 DNA follows: TGTGCCAGCAGCTTGAAAGGGACTTCATTCTACACCTTC.

The chain links TRBV6-5 to TRBJ1-5; 7 bases align to TRBD1. Losses at the gene ends were 2 bases for V and 7 bases for J; bases not matched to a gene: 8. The CDR3 contains 15 residues. Germline V gene lookup returns CDR1 MNHEY and CDR2 SVGAGI. Here the CDR3 reads CASSYQQGTGQPQHF. CDR3 in DNA: TGTGCCAGCAGTTACCAACAGGGGACTGGGCAGCCCCAGCATTTT.

This chain connects TRBV28 to TRBJ1-5; TRBD1 agrees at 8 bases. The CDR3 loop spans 16 amino acids. V was clipped by 4 bases and J by 4 bases; unmatched bases: 9. Looked up from germline, CDR1 is MDHEN and CDR2 is SYDVKM. The CDR3 here is CASSSRQGWGNQPQHF. DNA for the CDR3: TGTGCCAGCAGTTCTAGACAGGGGTGGGGAAATCAGCCCCAGCATTTT.

Of note for this clone: Additional DNA sequences in this sample encode the identical CDR3. The chain recombines TRBV7-2 with TRBJ1-1, with unresolved D. V dropped 3 bases and J dropped 1 base, with 6 bases sitting between them. CDR3 length: 13 amino acids. CDR1 and CDR2 (germline): SGHTA, FQGNSA. The CDR3 bases are TGTGCCAGCAGCTTTAGAAGGAACACTGAAGCTTTCTTT. Residues: CASSFRRNTEAFF.

The chain couples TRBV19 to TRBJ2-1; 15 nucleotides agree with TRBD2. Germline V CDR1 and CDR2: LNHDA, SQIVND (reference sequence). The CDR3 has 16 residues. After removal of 5 bases from V and 4 bases from J, the junction contained 3 bases not matched to a gene. The CDR3 loop is CASSPGLAGGYNEQFF. In DNA, the CDR3 is TGTGCCAGTAGTCCCGGACTAGCGGGGGGGTACAATGAGCAGTTCTTC. Full variable domain (rest looked up from reference TRBV19 and TRBJ2-1): DGGITQSPKYLFRKEGQNVTLSCEQNLNHDAMYWYRQDPGQGLRLIYYSQIVNDFQKGDIAEGYSVSREKKESFPLTVTSAQKNPTAFYLCASSPGLAGGYNEQFFGPGTRLTVL.

The gene calls are TRBV3-1 (or the pseudogene TRBV3-2) and TRBJ1-1, with D unclear. Germline CDR1 reads LGHDT; CDR2 reads YNNKEL (reference sequence). Between the trimmed V and J ends, which lost 3 bases and 1 base, there was a span of 9 bases. This CDR3 has 14 amino acids. CDR3 DNA sequence: TGTGCCAGCAGCCAGTTCGCGTCGAACACTGAAGCTTTCTTT. Amino acid sequence: CASSQFASNTEAFF.

The chain recombines TRBV3-1 (or the pseudogene TRBV3-2) with TRBJ2-7, with TRBD1 as a possible D gene (6 bases). Germline V lookup: CDR1 LGHDT, CDR2 YNNKEL (reference sequence). This CDR3 region has 13 residues. The V end was cut by 3 bases, the J end by 3 bases, with 9 bases between. In DNA form, the CDR3 reads TGTGCCAGCAGCCATTTACAGGGCTACGAGCAGTACTTC. As protein: CASSHLQGYEQYF.

The genes are TRBV3-1 (or the pseudogene TRBV3-2) and TRBJ1-2, with a tentative D call TRBD1 (6 bases). The V gene's germline CDR1 is LGHDT and CDR2 YNNKEL (reference sequence). The length of the CDR3 is 15 residues. Trimming shortened V by 4 bases and J by 2 bases, and 14 bases separated the two germline ends. The CDR3 is CASSRRDTTNYGYTF. The CDR3, as DNA: TGTGCCAGCAGCCGACGGGACACTACGAACTATGGCTACACCTTC.

The genes are TRBV7-8 and TRBJ1-1; 7 bases line up with TRBD1. V lost 4 bases and J lost 5; bases outside the gene matches: 7. This CDR3 region has 14 residues. CDR1 and CDR2 (germline): SGHVS, FQNEAQ. CDR3 nucleotides: TGTGCCAGCAGCTACGGACAGGAGAGTACTGAAGCTTTCTTT. Protein sequence: CASSYGQESTEAFF.

This clone is a singleton in its sample. This chain uses TRBV18 with TRBJ1-4; TRBD1 matches at 8 bases. V trimming: 4 bases; J trimming: 3 bases; junction bases outside the gene matches: 4. Germline V gives CDR1 KGHSH, CDR2 LQKENI. The CDR3 totals 15 residues. CDR3 in amino acids: CASSLNRGANEKLFF. The CDR3 region has the DNA TGTGCCAGCTCACTAAACAGGGGGGCTAATGAAAAACTGTTTTTT.

The chain couples TRBV20-1 to TRBJ2-7, with 10 bases aligning to TRBD1. Germline trimming cut 2 bases from V and 13 bases from J; bases unmatched to any gene: 5. This CDR3 contains 11 residues. CDR1 and CDR2 (germline): DFQATT, SNEGSKA (reference sequence). The CDR3 sequence is CSARSGQGEYF. The DNA for the CDR3 is TGCAGTGCTAGATCAGGACAGGGGGAATACTTC.

This chain joins TRBV7-9 and TRBJ2-2, with TRBD2 identical over 15 bases. V gave up 5 bases and J gave up 2 bases; unmatched junction bases: 6. Germline V gives CDR1 SEHNR, CDR2 FQNEAQ (reference sequence). There are 18 residues in the CDR3. Here the CDR3 DNA reads TGTGCCAGCAGCGTGAGGACTAGCGGGAGGGCCAACACCGGGGAGCTGTTTTTT. It codes for CASSVRTSGRANTGELFF.